Listed below are T cell receptor beta chains from one sample, sequenced in a study of regulatory T cells in long-lasting Graves disease. Via MiXCR, TCRdb re-called the multiplex PCR reads, giving one row per CDR3 protein. The sample yields roughly 420,000 distinct CDR3 sequences, about a sixth seen once. The same data also went into a second study, on T cells in Graves' hyperthyroidism and ophthalmopathy.

Sequences were derived from peripheral blood mononuclear cells (PBMCs), sampled at new diagnosis, from a patient treated with antithyroid drugs. The receptor set was obtained from a woman aged 25 to 39 with Graves disease. CDR3s include the opening cysteine and the closing phenylalanine or tryptophan. D genes are given only for firm matches. Size is stated for part of the rows, as once, few or many counts, or as a class when the clone is expanded.

CDR3 protein	CDR3 DNA	J gene	V gene	D gene	clone size
CASSESPNTGELFF	TGTGCCAGCAGTGAATCCCCGAACACCGGGGAGCTGTTTTTT	TRBJ2-2	TRBV25-1	NA	few
CASSFGTGGNEKLFF	TGTGCCAGCAGTTTTGGTACAGGGGGGAATGAAAAACTGTTTTTT	TRBJ1-4	TRBV12-3/TRBV12-4	TRBD1	many
CASHPTWGPANRRYYTF	TGTGCCAGCCACCCGACATGGGGCCCGGCCAACCGGCGCTACTACACCTTC	TRBJ1-2	TRBV18	NA	few
CASSPSSPAYEQYF	TGCGCCAGCAGCCCATCATCGCCTGCCTACGAGCAGTACTTC	TRBJ2-7	TRBV5-1	NA	many
CASTTMTAQETQYF	TGCGCCAGCACCACAATGACAGCCCAAGAGACCCAGTACTTC	TRBJ2-5	TRBV5-1	NA	few
CSVEASLGELFF	TGCAGCGTTGAAGCGTCCCTCGGGGAGCTGTTTTTT	TRBJ2-2	TRBV29-1	NA	NA
CASSGAGTGSTGELFF	TGTGCCAGCAGTGGCGCGGGGACAGGGTCCACCGGGGAGCTGTTTTTT	TRBJ2-2	TRBV28	TRBD1	NA
CATSFQRVFLNEQFF	TGTGCCACCAGCTTTCAGCGGGTCTTCCTCAATGAGCAGTTCTTC	TRBJ2-1	TRBV15	NA	many
CASSLFPRNEQFF	TGTGCCAGCAGCTTATTTCCGAGAAATGAGCAGTTCTTC	TRBJ2-1	TRBV7-2	NA	many
CASSPQRTSGMDEQYF	TGTGCCAGCAGCCCCCAAAGGACTAGCGGGATGGACGAGCAGTACTTC	TRBJ2-7	TRBV3-1	TRBD2	many
CSARGKIFGWEPYNEQFF	TGCAGTGCTAGAGGAAAGATCTTTGGGTGGGAGCCTTACAATGAGCAGTTCTTC	TRBJ2-1	TRBV20-1	NA	NA
CASSYVWERSGGTEAFF	TGTGCCAGCAGTTACGTCTGGGAGAGGTCCGGAGGAACTGAAGCTTTCTTT	TRBJ1-1	TRBV6-5	NA	many
CASSDLNIQYF	TGTGCCAGCAGTGACTTAAACATTCAGTACTTC	TRBJ2-4	TRBV28	NA	few
CASSGHEGAGDGYTF	TGTGCCAGCAGCGGCCACGAGGGCGCTGGTGATGGCTACACCTTC	TRBJ1-2	TRBV9	NA	NA
CATSRVGRGRYNEQFF	TGTGCCACCAGCAGAGTTGGTAGGGGGCGTTACAATGAGCAGTTCTTC	TRBJ2-1	TRBV15	TRBD1	NA
CASSLPVKQETQYF	TGTGCCAGCAGCCTCCCAGTAAAACAAGAGACCCAGTACTTC	TRBJ2-5	TRBV2	NA	many
CASRGGIRNNEQFF	TGTGCCAGCAGGGGCGGGATCAGGAACAATGAGCAGTTCTTC	TRBJ2-1	TRBV11-2	NA	many
CASRGTGVETQYF	TGTGCCAGCAGAGGGACAGGGGTAGAGACCCAGTACTTC	TRBJ2-5	TRBV28	TRBD1	many
CASSPQGAEGRGGYTF	TGTGCCAGCTCACCACAAGGGGCGGAGGGCCGCGGAGGCTACACCTTC	TRBJ1-2	TRBV18	NA	many
CASTKDGEGGAFF	TGCGCCAGCACCAAGGACGGGGAAGGAGGAGCTTTCTTT	TRBJ1-1	TRBV5-1	NA	many
CASSLSRVDAFF	TGTGCCAGCAGCTTGAGTAGGGTTGACGCTTTCTTT	TRBJ1-1	TRBV5-5	NA	NA
CASSQGRSFNAFF	TGCGCCAGCAGCCAAGGCAGGAGTTTTAATGCTTTCTTT	TRBJ1-1	TRBV4-3	NA	NA
CASSLQGVGSPLHF	TGTGCCAGCAGCTTACAGGGGGTCGGTTCACCCCTCCACTTT	TRBJ1-6	TRBV7-3	TRBD1	few
CSATWDYRDTQYF	TGCAGTGCTACCTGGGACTACCGAGATACGCAGTATTTT	TRBJ2-3	TRBV20-1	TRBD2	many
CASSSGMGSYEQYF	TGTGCCAGCAGCTCAGGGATGGGCTCCTACGAGCAGTACTTC	TRBJ2-7	TRBV2	NA	many
CAISVGSGNANTGELFF	TGTGCCATCAGTGTGGGAAGCGGGAATGCGAACACCGGGGAGCTGTTTTTT	TRBJ2-2	TRBV10-3	TRBD2	many
CASSPLRTSYNEQFF	TGTGCCAGCAGCCCCCTAAGGACCTCCTACAATGAGCAGTTCTTC	TRBJ2-1	TRBV7-2	NA	many
CASSRGNSREQYF	TGTGCCAGCAGCCGCGGAAATAGTCGCGAGCAGTACTTC	TRBJ2-7	TRBV9	NA	many
CAIEGGSSYNEQFF	TGTGCCATCGAGGGCGGGAGTTCCTACAATGAGCAGTTCTTC	TRBJ2-1	TRBV10-3	TRBD2	NA
CASSQVEANEKLFF	TGTGCCAGCAGCCAAGTCGAAGCTAATGAAAAACTGTTTTTT	TRBJ1-4	TRBV3-1	NA	few
CASSSWNRGSNEKLFF	TGTGCCAGCAGTTCATGGAACAGGGGGTCTAATGAAAAACTGTTTTTT	TRBJ1-4	TRBV28	TRBD1	many
CASSIVTGTGFYEQYF	TGTGCCAGTAGTATAGTCACCGGGACAGGGTTCTACGAGCAGTACTTC	TRBJ2-7	TRBV19	TRBD1	many
CSGQGNEQFF	TGCAGCGGACAGGGCAATGAGCAGTTCTTC	TRBJ2-1	TRBV29-1	TRBD1	many
CASSYSSRGNEQFF	TGTGCCAGCAGTTACTCCAGTCGGGGCAATGAGCAGTTCTTC	TRBJ2-1	TRBV6-5	NA	few
CSATPAVGSTIWLSETQYF	TGCAGTGCTACCCCAGCGGTCGGGAGTACTATTTGGCTGTCAGAGACCCAGTACTTC	TRBJ2-5	TRBV20-1	NA	many
CSARSFREGLNTQYF	TGCAGTGCCAGGTCTTTCCGGGAGGGCCTTAATACGCAGTATTTT	TRBJ2-3	TRBV20-1	TRBD2	many
CASRQERVFQETQYF	TGTGCCAGCAGACAAGAACGGGTTTTCCAAGAGACCCAGTACTTC	TRBJ2-5	TRBV2	NA	many
CSVVVSGNTIYF	TGCAGCGTTGTGGTCTCTGGAAACACCATATATTTT	TRBJ1-3	TRBV29-1	NA	few
CASSQEGWTDYNEQFF	TGCGCCAGCAGCCAAGAAGGCTGGACAGACTACAATGAGCAGTTCTTC	TRBJ2-1	TRBV4-3	NA	NA
CASSVGRDPYNEQFF	TGTGCCAGCAGTGTAGGGCGGGACCCCTACAATGAGCAGTTCTTC	TRBJ2-1	TRBV6-4	NA	few
CASSFFLPGIGELFF	TGTGCCAGCAGTTTCTTCTTGCCAGGGATCGGGGAGCTGTTTTTT	TRBJ2-2	TRBV12-3/TRBV12-4	NA	many
CASSQGVGSGVYNEQFF	TGTGCCAGCAGCCAAGGGGTTGGTAGCGGAGTTTACAATGAGCAGTTCTTC	TRBJ2-1	TRBV3-1	NA	NA
CASSLEGGTPGNEQFF	TGCGCCAGCAGCCTGGAGGGGGGGACTCCCGGCAATGAGCAGTTCTTC	TRBJ2-1	TRBV5-1	NA	few
CASSPVGASYNEQFF	TGTGCCAGCTCACCAGTGGGAGCATCATACAATGAGCAGTTCTTC	TRBJ2-1	TRBV18	NA	many
CSVAWSGTYEQYF	TGCAGCGTTGCGTGGTCGGGGACCTACGAGCAGTACTTC	TRBJ2-7	TRBV29-1	NA	few
CASSFRTGGATDTQYF	TGTGCCAGCAGCTTTCGGACAGGGGGAGCCACAGATACGCAGTATTTT	TRBJ2-3	TRBV7-2	TRBD1	NA
CATSLAGGPDGELFF	TGTGCCACCAGCCTAGCGGGAGGGCCTGACGGGGAGCTGTTTTTT	TRBJ2-2	TRBV15	TRBD2	many
CASSVGDSNQPQHF	TGTGCCAGCAGCGTAGGGGACAGCAATCAGCCCCAGCATTTT	TRBJ1-5	TRBV9	NA	few
CASSLGDATLWGGNTIYF	TGCGCCAGCAGCCTTGGGGACGCCACGCTTTGGGGTGGAAACACCATATATTTT	TRBJ1-3	TRBV4-1	NA	few
CSARDLKGTDTQYF	TGCAGTGCTAGAGATCTTAAGGGTACAGATACGCAGTATTTT	TRBJ2-3	TRBV20-1	NA	NA
CASSPAGIGELFF	TGTGCCAGCTCACCGGCGGGGATCGGGGAGCTGTTTTTT	TRBJ2-2	TRBV18	NA	many
CASRQGVYTEAFF	TGTGCCAGCAGGCAAGGGGTGTACACTGAAGCTTTCTTT	TRBJ1-1	TRBV6-2/TRBV6-3	NA	many
CASQRDRTDTQYF	TGCGCCAGCCAGCGGGACCGCACAGATACGCAGTATTTT	TRBJ2-3	TRBV6-9	TRBD2	NA
CASSLRNLLAGEVGELFF	TGTGCCAGCAGCCTCCGTAATTTACTAGCGGGAGAGGTCGGGGAGCTGTTTTTT	TRBJ2-2	TRBV5-4	TRBD2	NA
CASSPPGGASYNEQFF	TGTGCCAGCAGTCCCCCCGGCGGGGCCTCCTACAATGAGCAGTTCTTC	TRBJ2-1	TRBV27	NA	few
CASSFTAHSTGVPYEQYF	TGCGCCAGCAGCTTTACCGCGCATTCGACAGGGGTCCCCTACGAGCAGTACTTC	TRBJ2-7	TRBV5-1	TRBD1	NA
CSVEQRGGQETQYF	TGCAGCGTTGAGCAGAGGGGGGGTCAAGAGACCCAGTACTTC	TRBJ2-5	TRBV29-1	NA	NA